This is a list of T cell receptor beta chains from one sample in a study of Graves' ophthalmopathy and Graves' hyperthyroidism. A single record per CDR3 protein comes from TCRdb applying MiXCR to the multiplex PCR reads. The sample has about 620,000 distinct CDR3 sequences; 22% are singletons. Input material: peripheral blood. The source of these receptors is a woman under 30 with stable Graves' hyperthyroidism. Some clones in this sample may be carry-over from other donors' samples. CDR3s include the opening cysteine and the closing phenylalanine or tryptophan. D genes are given only for firm matches. The size of a clone is reported for some rows only, either as once, few or many, or as a class for expanded clones.

D: NA; J: TRBJ2-5; V: TRBV24-1; size: many; CDR3: CATSDPDDRPQETQYF; DNA: TGTGCCACCAGTGATCCCGATGATAGGCCCCAAGAGACCCAGTACTTC
D: TRBD1; J: TRBJ2-7; V: TRBV6-1; size: many; CDR3: CASYSGTGGNEQYF; DNA: TGTGCCAGCTACTCCGGGACAGGGGGTAACGAGCAGTACTTC
D: NA; J: TRBJ1-2; V: TRBV3-1; size: many; CDR3: CASSQTGRDGYTF; DNA: TGTGCCAGCAGCCAGACAGGAAGGGATGGCTACACCTTC
D: NA; J: TRBJ2-7; V: TRBV30; size: NA; CDR3: CAWSVLSLPLAYEQYF; DNA: TGTGCCTGGAGTGTATTGTCCCTTCCCTTAGCCTACGAGCAGTACTTC
D: TRBD1; J: TRBJ1-5; V: TRBV12-3/TRBV12-4; size: NA; CDR3: CASSLDRDQPQRF; DNA: TGTGCCAGCAGTCTCGACAGGGATCAGCCCCAGCGTTTT
D: NA; J: TRBJ1-5; V: TRBV24-1; size: many; CDR3: CATSDRGDQPQHF; DNA: TGTGCCACCAGTGATCGTGGGGACCAGCCCCAGCATTTT
D: TRBD2; J: TRBJ2-2; V: TRBV11-1; size: NA; CDR3: CASGKLAGGANTGELFF; DNA: TGTGCCAGCGGCAAACTAGCGGGGGGCGCGAACACCGGGGAGCTGTTTTTT
D: NA; J: TRBJ1-1; V: TRBV6-1; size: few; CDR3: CASRRSTEAFF; DNA: TGTGCCAGCAGAAGAAGCACTGAAGCTTTCTTT
D: NA; J: TRBJ2-7; V: TRBV10-3; size: few; CDR3: CAIWDDNSYEQYF; DNA: TGTGCCATCTGGGACGATAATTCCTACGAGCAGTACTTC
D: NA; J: TRBJ2-5; V: TRBV6-1; size: few; CDR3: CASSTQVQETQYF; DNA: TGTGCCAGCAGCACTCAGGTGCAAGAGACCCAGTACTTC
D: NA; J: TRBJ1-3; V: TRBV11-2; size: NA; CDR3: CASSLEPGGNTIYF; DNA: TGTGCCAGCAGCTTAGAACCGGGAGGAAACACCATATATTTT
D: TRBD2; J: TRBJ2-5; V: TRBV2; size: NA; CDR3: CASSHDGSGGPGETQYF; DNA: TGTGCCAGCAGTCATGACGGAAGCGGGGGGCCAGGAGAGACCCAGTACTTC
D: NA; J: TRBJ2-7; V: TRBV4-1; size: NA; CDR3: CASSQEETIEQYF; DNA: TGCGCCAGCAGCCAAGAGGAAACAATAGAGCAGTACTTC
D: TRBD1; J: TRBJ1-1; V: TRBV12-3/TRBV12-4; size: NA; CDR3: CASSDYGQARTAFF; DNA: TGTGCCAGCAGTGATTATGGACAGGCTCGAACAGCTTTCTTT
D: NA; J: TRBJ1-2; V: TRBV29-1; size: many; CDR3: CSVEQGFYGYTF; DNA: TGCAGCGTTGAACAGGGGTTTTATGGCTACACCTTC
D: NA; J: TRBJ2-5; V: TRBV6-1; size: NA; CDR3: CASSGNKGRVYQETQYF; DNA: TGTGCCAGCAGTGGAAATAAGGGAAGGGTTTACCAAGAGACCCAGTACTTC
D: NA; J: TRBJ2-5; V: TRBV27; size: many; CDR3: CASSGASLGEETQYF; DNA: TGTGCCAGCAGTGGGGCAAGTTTGGGTGAAGAGACCCAGTACTTC
D: NA; J: TRBJ2-7; V: TRBV11-1; size: NA; CDR3: CASSFRDRYEQYF; DNA: TGTGCCAGCAGCTTCCGGGACCGCTACGAGCAGTACTTC
D: NA; J: TRBJ2-5; V: TRBV28; size: NA; CDR3: CASSSEETEYF; DNA: TGTGCCAGCAGTTCCGAGGAGACCGAGTACTTC
D: TRBD2; J: TRBJ2-5; V: TRBV12-3/TRBV12-4; size: many; CDR3: CASSLAFGSGGETQYF; DNA: TGTGCCAGCAGTTTAGCGTTCGGTAGCGGGGGAGAGACCCAGTACTTC